The following is a T cell receptor (beta chain) sequence with its context. Its specificity is unknown. The record originates from a study of CD8+ T cells in alopecia areata. Study-wide results and limits: Greater clonality was observed in lesional scalp samples, especially alopecia totalis/universalis, versus normal scalp.

Germline V lookup: CDR1 SGHAT, CDR2 FQNNGV. The V gene lost 1 base and the J gene lost 9 bases, with 16 bases spanning the gap. This CDR3 has 15 residues. Extraction of RNA preceded its reverse transcription into cDNA, which served as the sequencing template. This table comes from immunoSEQ multiplex PCR, and its TCRdb copy is limited to in-frame clones, with some not included. This sample has under 75,000 clones, with approximately 43% found just once. The chain recombines TRBV11-2 with TRBJ2-1; D could derive from TRBD1 or TRBD2 (6 bases each). The TCR originated in a human donor with alopecia areata. The sample was CD8+ T cells sorted from blood, taken at week 0. CDR3: CASSLGLGGQGEQFF. The DNA of the CDR3 is TGTGCCAGCAGCTTAGGACTAGGGGGGCAGGGTGAGCAGTTCTTC. The full variable domain, in which reference TRBV11-2 and TRBJ2-1 provide the parts outside the CDR3, is EAGVAQSPRYKIIEKRQSVAFWCNPISGHATLYWYQQILGQGPKLLIQFQNNGVVDDSQLPKDRFSAERLKGVDSTLKIQPAKLEDSAVYLCASSLGLGGQGEQFFGPGTRLTVL.